This T cell receptor (beta chain) stems from a study of cytomegalovirus exposure and HLA in healthy donors. Broader study findings: In a later analysis, first-cohort TCR clusters were found to tend to co-occur in the 95 to 150 validation repertoires.

The CDR3 has 15 residues. Trimming shortened V by 5 bases and J by 5 bases, and 16 bases separated the two germline ends. Germline values: CDR1 SEHNR, CDR2 FQNEAQ (reference sequence). Repertoires were generated with immunoSEQ multiplex PCR, while TCRdb's copy carries only in-frame clones and drops some. The sample carries 170,000 or so clones, 65% to 85% recorded once. Worth noting for this clone: Its antigen is as yet unknown.

Sequenced sample: PBMCs. The chain is built from TRBV7-9 and TRBJ1-5, with D perhaps matching TRBD1 (5 bases). This sequence was found in a woman younger than 30 in good health and CMV-seropositive. CDR3 sequence: CASSPTGDRYQPQHF. The CDR3 coding sequence is TGTGCCAGCAGCCCAACGGGAGACAGATATCAGCCCCAGCATTTT.